Sequencing of this TCR beta chain was carried out in a study of long-term antiretroviral therapy in people with HIV. Study conclusions and caveats: Compared with controls, HIV repertoires showed narrower CDR3 length ranges. Information on adherence to ART, viral resistance or therapy changes was unavailable. At every time point, clones expanded before ART dominated the repertoire. Upon ART, diversity increased but remained lower than transplant donor controls.

In the case of this clone: What it binds is not known.

At survey level, the immunoSEQ assay was run in its v3.0 version. Here immunoSEQ multiplex PCR was the method, and the copy in TCRdb shows in-frame clones only, minus some. Of tens of thousands of clones listed, about four fifths are singletons. Trimming cost V 3 bases and J 3 bases, with 7 bases left between them. Germline V gene data show CDR1 as SQVTM and CDR2 as ANQGSEA. The CDR3 totals 12 residues. V usage is TRBV29-1 and J usage is TRBJ2-3; no clear D gene. The sequences come from unsorted PBMCs, collected 0.3 years after starting antiretroviral therapy. This TCR was recovered from a young man with HIV. This CDR3 is CSVDPGTDTQYF. The DNA of the CDR3 is TGCAGCGTTGATCCGGGTACAGATACGCAGTATTTT.